This TCR beta chain emerged from a study of T cells in Graves' hyperthyroidism and ophthalmopathy (dated by TCRdb to the late 2010s). About the study as a whole: Peripheral blood samples were taken at the time of initial diagnosis, prior to any treatment. A discovery cohort of around 98 patients, approximately 45 with Graves' ophthalmopathy and about 58 with stable Graves' hyperthyroidism, was used to find distinguishing TCR V-J signatures. Prospective prediction of ophthalmopathy was tested in an independent validation cohort consisting of 18 hyperthyroidism patients and 15 or so patients who later progressed to ophthalmopathy. The roughly 99 discovery patients were divided at random into training and test sets in a 7:3 ratio. In addition, the study compared T-cell repertoires in thyroid tissue and in blood from five to seven Graves' hyperthyroidism patients. Following sampling, methimazole starting at 30 mg daily was given to hyperthyroidism patients, and high-dose intravenous methylprednisolone was given to ophthalmopathy patients. TCR Vbeta CDR3 sequencing of approximately 140 peripheral blood samples (43 ophthalmopathy, about 80 hyperthyroidism and approximately 17 progressor patients) is reported in the paper.

Amplification of TCR beta CDR3 regions was carried out from RNA transcripts. A first-round RT-PCR of the TCR CDR3 used the HTBI primer set with the Qiagen OneStep RT-PCR kit. The libraries were constructed in a second round of multiplex PCR and then size-selected and purified. The libraries were sequenced on an Illumina HiSeq2000 using paired-end 100 bp reads. As for the original processing: SOAPnuke was used to process the raw data, removing reads that contained adapters or uncalled bases, had a mean Phred below 15, or lacked an exact match to the constant primer or identifier. High-quality paired reads were merged using COPE v1.2.5, and each unique nucleotide sequence was defined as a clonotype. Clonotypes were aligned to IMGT TRBV, TRBD and TRBJ reference segments using MiTCR v1.1. The analysis was restricted to V-J combinations with a frequency above 0.0001, which together covered approximately 99% of the repertoires. A TCS score was defined as the ratio between F50 (clonal expansion) and ExV (chaos), using BLOSUM62-based TCRdist between CDR3 peptides within each V-J. Welch's t-statistics and random forest reduced around 550 V-J features to under 15, which were used in a naive Bayes classifier (R e1071). The raw public data were reprocessed by TCRdb itself: fastp quality trimming at Q25, MiXCR clonotype calling, in-frame beta chains only. Rows with a matching CDR3 protein are joined into one entry that keeps the most common DNA and genes. The authors' filters were not applied to this entry. The sample table lists a few hundred thousand distinct CDR3 sequences, roughly 14% of them with a count of one. The ten largest clonotypes hold about 7% of the sample.

Points the paper makes about the study in general: Sample size was not statistically predetermined, and blinding of investigators to group allocation was not performed. In validation, progression to ophthalmopathy was predicted by the model with around 70% sensitivity and 72.22% specificity, a median of about 6 months before onset. Most expanded thyroid clonotypes (frequency above 0.001) were also detected in blood, a finding suggesting that blood repertoires may reflect thyroid immune responses. A 13 V-J signature model separated ophthalmopathy from stable hyperthyroidism, with approximately 86% sensitivity and approximately 81% specificity in cross-validation and 80%/75% in testing.

Its CDR3 holds 15 amino acids, cysteine through phenylalanine. Left in the record is the CDR3 DNA by itself, 45 bases read in frame from the first base. V gives up 1 base and J gives up 0 bases, and the segment between their germline ends measures 10 bases. The germline V gene (reference sequence) sets CDR1 to DFQATT and CDR2 to SNEGSKA. This clonotype was seen ten or more times. Its antigen is still unknown. The input lacks base qualities; no much larger clone sits a single base away. Graves' hyperthyroidism was defined as stable when no progression to ophthalmopathy occurred over 18 months of follow-up. Hyperthyroidism patients were newly diagnosed, had a disease duration of under 2 months, and were aged 18 to 65 years. Patients with uncontrolled infections, other autoimmune diseases, pregnancy or lactation were excluded. Diagnoses were established on the basis of clinical symptoms, serum thyroxine and TRAb, thyroid ultrasound, and orbital computed tomography. PBMCs were separated from 10 ml of fresh peripheral blood using Ficoll-Paque density gradient centrifugation. Total RNA was extracted using Trizol reagent, and RNA quality was assessed on an Agilent 2100 Bioanalyzer.

The receptor chain draws on TRBV20-1 and TRBJ2-1; TRBD2 could be the D gene, as 5 bases match. The origin of this receptor is a woman aged 25 to 45 with Graves' hyperthyroidism. Sequenced material: blood. Here the CDR3 is given as CSARGGSFSYNEQFF. The DNA sequence is as follows: TGCAGTGCTAGAGGTGGGAGCTTCTCCTACAATGAGCAGTTCTTC.